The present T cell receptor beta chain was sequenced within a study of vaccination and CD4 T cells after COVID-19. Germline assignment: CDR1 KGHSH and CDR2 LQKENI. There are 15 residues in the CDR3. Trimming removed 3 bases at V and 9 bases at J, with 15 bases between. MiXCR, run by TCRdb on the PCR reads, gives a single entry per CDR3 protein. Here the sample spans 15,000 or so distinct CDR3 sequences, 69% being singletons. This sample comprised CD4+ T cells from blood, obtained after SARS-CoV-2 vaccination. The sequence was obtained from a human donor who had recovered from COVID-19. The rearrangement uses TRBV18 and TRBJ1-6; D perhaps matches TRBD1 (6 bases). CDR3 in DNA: TGTGCCAGCTCACCTGGGGGCCCTTTGGGTTCACCCCTCCACTTT. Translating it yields CASSPGGPLGSPLHF.